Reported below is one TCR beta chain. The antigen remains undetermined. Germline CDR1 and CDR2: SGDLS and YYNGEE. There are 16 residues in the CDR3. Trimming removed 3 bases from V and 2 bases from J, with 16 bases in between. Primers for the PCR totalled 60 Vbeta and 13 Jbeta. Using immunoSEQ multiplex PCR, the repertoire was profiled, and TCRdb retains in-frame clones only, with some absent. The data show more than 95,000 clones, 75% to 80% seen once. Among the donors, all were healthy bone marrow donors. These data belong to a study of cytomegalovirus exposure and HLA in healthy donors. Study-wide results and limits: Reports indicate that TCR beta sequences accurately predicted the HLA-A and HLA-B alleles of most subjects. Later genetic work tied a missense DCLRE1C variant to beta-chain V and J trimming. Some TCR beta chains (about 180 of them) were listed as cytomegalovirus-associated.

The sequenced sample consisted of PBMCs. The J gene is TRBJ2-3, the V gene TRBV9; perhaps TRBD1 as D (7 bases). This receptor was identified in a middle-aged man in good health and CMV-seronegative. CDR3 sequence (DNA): TGTGCCAGCAGCGAAACCGCGGGACAGAACACAGATACGCAGTATTTT. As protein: CASSETAGQNTDTQYF.